A single sample gave rise to the 30 T cell receptor beta chains below, sequenced in a study of control samples from healthy donors and cancer patients. Using immunoSEQ multiplex PCR, the repertoire was profiled, and TCRdb retains in-frame clones only, with some absent. The sample comprises tens of thousands of clones, 89% of which are singletons, and 4.5% to 7% rests with the top ten. Sequencing was done on a sample of blood. These receptors all come from a man between 45 and 60 years old in good health.

J is TRBJ2-2 and V is TRBV5-1, with 7 bases that match TRBD1. The germline V gene encodes CDR1 SGHRS and CDR2 YFSETQ. J was trimmed by 1 base and V by 1 base; bases with no gene match: 7. The CDR3 extends over 17 amino acids. Here the CDR3 reads CASSLYFRQGNTGELFF. CDR3 nucleotides: TGCGCCAGCAGCTTGTATTTTAGACAGGGGAACACCGGGGAGCTGTTTTTT.

The chain recombines TRBV2 with TRBJ1-6, with TRBD1 as a possible D gene (5 bases). The CDR3 has 14 amino acids. Trimming left V 8 bases short and J 6 bases short, with 14 bases between. CDR1 and CDR2 (germline): SNHLY, FYNNEI. As DNA, the CDR3 is TGTGCCAGCTCCCAGGGACGGTTTAATTCACCCCTCCACTTT. This sequence encodes CASSQGRFNSPLHF.

This clone was seen a handful of times. The chain employs TRBV6-1 and TRBJ2-1; no clear D gene. The CDR3 has 15 residues. The V end was cut by 2 bases, the J end by 0 bases, with 8 bases between. Germline V gene lookup returns CDR1 MNHNS and CDR2 SASEGT. The CDR3 reads CASSEMFSSYNEQFF. DNA of the CDR3: TGTGCCAGCAGTGAAATGTTCAGCTCCTACAATGAGCAGTTCTTC.

The CDR3 region is CASSQDRGSGYTF. In DNA form, the CDR3 reads TGTGCCAGCAGCCAAGATCGGGGTTCTGGCTACACCTTC. The chain employs TRBV3-1 (or the pseudogene TRBV3-2) and TRBJ1-2; D unresolved. The CDR3 has 13 amino acids. Germline V gene data show CDR1 as LGHDT and CDR2 as YNNKEL (reference sequence). Between the trimmed V and J ends, which lost 0 bases and 7 bases, there was a span of 9 bases.

This clone was detected once. The chain employs TRBV18 and TRBJ1-4, with D unresolved. The ends were cut back, 2 bases at V and 8 bases at J, with 9 bases in the middle. This CDR3 is 13 amino acids long. Germline V gives CDR1 KGHSH, CDR2 LQKENI. The CDR3 reads CASSPYNREKLFF. The CDR3, as DNA: TGTGCCAGCTCACCATACAACCGGGAAAAACTGTTTTTT.

CDR3: CASSPRGYGEQFF. CDR3 in DNA: TGTGCCAGCAGCCCTCGGGGTTACGGTGAGCAGTTCTTC. The chain links TRBV14 to TRBJ2-1, with D perhaps TRBD2 (5 bases). Per germline, CDR1 SGHDN and CDR2 FVKESK. V was cut by 4 bases and J by 9 bases, with 13 bases left in between. The CDR3 spans 13 residues.

V usage is TRBV11-2 and J usage is TRBJ2-3; 10 bases fit TRBD1. V gave up 8 bases and J gave up 3 bases; unmatched junction bases: 11. The germline V gene encodes CDR1 SGHAT and CDR2 FQNNGV. The CDR3 consists of 16 residues. The CDR3 DNA follows: TGTGCCAGCGGCAGGGGACAGGGGAGAAGAACAGATACGCAGTATTTT. It translates to CASGRGQGRRTDTQYF.

The chain carries TRBV19 and TRBJ1-4, with a weak D call TRBD1 (5 bases). The CDR3 is 14 amino acids. Germline CDR1 LNHDA, CDR2 SQIVND (reference sequence). V lost 5 bases and J lost 6, with 13 bases in between. CDR3 region: CASSEGALHEKLFF. CDR3 in DNA: TGTGCCAGTAGTGAAGGGGCACTGCATGAAAAACTGTTTTTT.

The CDR3, as DNA: TGCGCCAGCAGCTTCACGTCAGGAGTTAACACTGAAGCTTTCTTT. It is translated as CASSFTSGVNTEAFF. The rearrangement uses TRBV5-1 and TRBJ1-1; D ambiguous. Trimming stripped 2 bases from V and 2 bases from J, with 13 bases between. CDR3 length equals 15 residues. CDR1 is SGHRS and CDR2 is YFSETQ in the germline V gene.

This clone was recorded only once. The chain uses TRBV25-1 and TRBJ2-7; D unresolved. This CDR3 is 16 amino acids long. Germline V gene sequence: CDR1 MGHDK, CDR2 SYGVNS. Trimming removed 1 base at V and 2 bases at J, with 15 bases between. CDR3 nucleotide sequence: TGTGCCAGCAGTGAATCGGCTGCACCTGGGGCCTACGAGCAGTACTTC. It is translated as CASSESAAPGAYEQYF.

The chain links TRBV20-1 to TRBJ2-3; D perhaps matches TRBD2 (6 bases). The CDR3 has 11 amino acids. Trimming took off 3 bases at V and 10 bases at J, with 11 bases between the two ends. Germline V CDR1 and CDR2: DFQATT, SNEGSKA (reference sequence). CDR3 region: CSAREAGPQYF. For the CDR3, the DNA is TGCAGTGCTAGGGAGGCGGGACCGCAGTATTTT.

In DNA, the CDR3 is TGCGCCAGCAGCTCCGGCGGCGGATCTAACTATGGCTACACCTTC. Protein sequence: CASSSGGGSNYGYTF. The chain recombines TRBV5-1 with TRBJ1-2; no clear D. The CDR3 sequence is 15 residues long. The V end was cut by 3 bases, the J end by 0 bases, with 12 bases between. Per the germline V gene, CDR1 is SGHRS and CDR2 is YFSETQ.

The chain couples TRBV27 to TRBJ1-1; 8 positions agree with TRBD1. This CDR3 comprises 16 residues. Germline V gene data show CDR1 as MNHEY and CDR2 as SMNVEV (reference sequence). V trimming: 6 bases; J trimming: 3 bases; junction bases outside the gene matches: 12. This chain's CDR3 is CASSLRATGGYTEAFF. The CDR3 bases are TGTGCCAGCAGCCTTAGGGCAACAGGGGGGTACACTGAAGCTTTCTTT.

The CDR3 bases are TGTGCCAGCAGCCAAGATAGCGGGACTGCCAATTCACCCCTCCACTTT. As protein: CASSQDSGTANSPLHF. The V call is TRBV14, the J call TRBJ1-6, with TRBD1 as a possible D gene (5 bases). V lost 0 bases and J 7 bases, leaving 13 bases between the germline ends. This CDR3 has 16 amino acids. CDR1 SGHDN and CDR2 FVKESK come from the germline V gene. Combining the CDR3 with reference TRBV14 and TRBJ1-6 gives the whole variable domain EAGVTQFPSHSVIEKGQTVTLRCDPISGHDNLYWYRRVMGKEIKFLLHFVKESKQDESGMPNNRFLAERTGGTYSTLKVQPAELEDSGVYFCASSQDSGTANSPLHFGNGTRLTVT.

This clone was recorded once. The chain is built from TRBV2 and TRBJ1-4; possible D gene TRBD1, 5 bases. Germline-derived CDR1 and CDR2 are SNHLY and FYNNEI. The ends were cut back, 6 bases at V and 7 bases at J, with 15 bases in the middle. The CDR3 is 14 amino acids. Here the CDR3 DNA reads TGTGCCAGCAGCGGACACCTGGGGGGTGAAAAACTGTTTTTT. Protein product: CASSGHLGGEKLFF.

V and J are TRBV25-1 and TRBJ2-5; D possibly matches TRBD1 or TRBD2 (7 bases each). CDR1 and CDR2 (germline): MGHDK, SYGVNS. This CDR3 region has 17 residues. V was clipped by 1 base and J by 7 bases, with 22 bases between them. As DNA, the CDR3 is TGTGCCAGCAGTGAATGGGGAGGGGGCCTGCCCGGGTTGACCCAGTACTTC. Its protein product is CASSEWGGGLPGLTQYF.

The genes are TRBV6-5 and TRBJ1-6; D call uncertain. Germline V CDR1 and CDR2: MNHEY, SVGAGI. Trimming cost V 9 bases and J 0 bases, with 6 bases left between them. The CDR3 is made up of 13 amino acids. The DNA for the CDR3 is TGTGCCAGTTACACCTCCTATAATTCACCCCTCCACTTT. Translated, it gives CASYTSYNSPLHF.

The V and J genes are TRBV7-6 and TRBJ2-1; TRBD2 is a possible D gene (7 bases). The CDR3 has 17 amino acids. Trimming left V 1 base short and J 7 bases short, with 20 bases between. Germline loops: CDR1 SGHVS, CDR2 FNYEAQ. The CDR3 region is CASSLEVGGRRWNEQFF. Written as DNA, the CDR3 is TGTGCCAGCAGCTTAGAGGTCGGGGGGCGACGGTGGAATGAGCAGTTCTTC.

The rearrangement uses TRBV5-1 and TRBJ2-1, with 12 bases lining up with TRBD2. The ends lost 4 bases at V and 7 bases at J; junction bases unmatched: 6. Germline loops: CDR1 SGHRS, CDR2 YFSETQ. The CDR3 is 15 residues long. The CDR3 region is CASSMTSGGTNEQFF. CDR3 coding DNA: TGCGCCAGCAGCATGACTAGCGGGGGCACTAATGAGCAGTTCTTC.

The count of this clone is one. V is TRBV3-1 (or the pseudogene TRBV3-2) and J is TRBJ1-4, with TRBD1 as a possible D gene (6 bases). Germline loops: CDR1 LGHDT, CDR2 YNNKEL (reference sequence). Trimming removed 3 bases from V and 8 bases from J, with 19 bases in between. This CDR3 region has 16 residues. CDR3 residues: CASSQRGRGSEEKLFF. Here the CDR3 DNA reads TGTGCCAGCAGCCAGAGGGGCAGGGGATCGGAGGAAAAACTGTTTTTT.

The rearrangement links TRBV19 to TRBJ1-5; D may be TRBD1 (5 bases). Germline CDR1 and CDR2: LNHDA and SQIVND (reference sequence). The CDR3 is 16 amino acids. V dropped 5 bases and J dropped 0 bases, with 14 bases sitting between them. The CDR3 sequence is CASSVSGANSNQPQHF. The CDR3 DNA reads TGTGCCAGTAGTGTATCTGGGGCTAATAGCAATCAGCCCCAGCATTTT. Complete variable domain (other parts from reference TRBV19 and TRBJ1-5): DGGITQSPKYLFRKEGQNVTLSCEQNLNHDAMYWYRQDPGQGLRLIYYSQIVNDFQKGDIAEGYSVSREKKESFPLTVTSAQKNPTAFYLCASSVSGANSNQPQHFGDGTRLSIL.

The genes are TRBV6-5 and TRBJ1-2; D may be TRBD1 (5 bases). Germline assignment: CDR1 MNHEY and CDR2 SVGAGI. The V gene lost 7 bases and the J gene lost 0 bases, with 15 bases spanning the gap. CDR3 length: 15 amino acids. CDR3 DNA sequence: TGTGCCAGCAAAAGTCAGGGTGACGCTAACTATGGCTACACCTTC. Its translation: CASKSQGDANYGYTF.

The V gene is TRBV18, the J gene TRBJ2-5; TRBD1 matches at 10 bases. CDR1 is KGHSH and CDR2 is LQKENI in the germline V gene. With V trimmed by 3 bases and J by 5 bases, 9 bases remained unmatched. This CDR3 is 16 amino acids long. This CDR3 reads CASSPGGQGVWETQYF. CDR3 DNA: TGTGCCAGCTCACCCGGAGGACAGGGGGTCTGGGAGACCCAGTACTTC.

The chain employs TRBV19 and TRBJ1-4, with D hard to call. Per germline, CDR1 LNHDA and CDR2 SQIVND (reference sequence). The CDR3 is 16 amino acids. V dropped 1 base and J dropped 4 bases, with 13 bases sitting between them. CDR3 nucleotides: TGTGCCAGTAGTATAGGCCTGGGCAGCCTTAATGAAAAACTGTTTTTT. As protein: CASSIGLGSLNEKLFF.

This chain connects TRBV2 to TRBJ1-2; D call uncertain. The germline V gene encodes CDR1 SNHLY and CDR2 FYNNEI. Between the trimmed V and J ends, which lost 7 bases and 6 bases, there was a span of 15 bases. CDR3 length: 13 amino acids. CDR3 coding DNA: TGTGCCAGCATAGAGGTCCCCCCCGATGGCTACACCTTC. It yields the protein CASIEVPPDGYTF.

V is TRBV9 and J is TRBJ2-7; TRBD1 aligns across 8 bases. Losses at the gene ends were 5 bases for V and 12 bases for J; bases not matched to a gene: 16. The CDR3 runs 14 residues. Germline V lookup: CDR1 SGDLS, CDR2 YYNGEE. CDR3 bases: TGTGCCAGCAGTCTAAGACCACAGGGGGATAAGGTGTACTTC. Translated, it gives CASSLRPQGDKVYF.

This clone was observed a single time. The chain is built from TRBV2 and TRBJ1-5; 8 bases agree with TRBD1. The germline CDR1 and CDR2 sequences are SNHLY and FYNNEI. This CDR3 has 15 residues. V shed 5 bases and J 2 bases; nucleotides not matched to a gene: 5. CDR3 in DNA: TGTGCCAGCAGTCTCGGGACAGGTGGCAATCAGCCCCAGCATTTT. Translating it yields CASSLGTGGNQPQHF.

The chain joins TRBV7-9 to TRBJ2-3; D might be TRBD1 or TRBD2, each matching 6 bases. Germline V CDR1 and CDR2: SEHNR, FQNEAQ (reference sequence). Trimming removed 0 bases at V and 5 bases at J, with 12 bases between. This CDR3 region has 15 residues. The CDR3 protein is CASSLAGGRLDTQYF. The CDR3, as DNA: TGTGCCAGCAGCTTAGCGGGGGGCCGCCTAGATACGCAGTATTTT.

The rearrangement links TRBV6-6 to TRBJ1-5; tentatively, D is TRBD1 (5 bases). CDR3 length: 14 amino acids. The V end was cut by 2 bases, the J end by 2 bases, with 7 bases between. CDR1 is MNHNY, CDR2 SVGAGI, per germline (reference sequence). The CDR3 reads CASSYMTGNQPQHF. CDR3 DNA: TGTGCCAGCAGTTACATGACAGGCAATCAGCCCCAGCATTTT.

In its sample, this clone was seen a few times. The CDR3 coding sequence is TGTGCCAGCAGCTTAAGGGGGCTGAACACCGGGGAGCTGTTTTTT. It yields the protein CASSLRGLNTGELFF. The rearrangement links TRBV7-8 to TRBJ2-2, with 7 bases identical to TRBD1. This CDR3 has 15 residues. The V gene end was trimmed by 2 bases and the J gene end by 1 base; junction bases not matched to a gene: 1. Germline lookup yields CDR1 SGHVS and CDR2 FQNEAQ.